This T cell receptor (beta chain) appears in the sequencing data of a study of T cells in Graves' hyperthyroidism and ophthalmopathy. Notes on the study in general: Most expanded thyroid clonotypes above 0.001 recurred in blood. Model output signaled ophthalmopathy a median approximately 6.2 months ahead of onset.

This clonotype was seen repeatedly, ten times or more. The antigen is unknown. Researchers barred patients who had uncontrolled infection, other autoimmune disease, pregnancy or lactation. Every diagnosis used clinical symptoms, serum thyroxine and TRAb, thyroid ultrasound and orbital computed tomography. This CDR3 spans 13 amino acids. V was shortened by 6 bases and J by 7 bases, with 10 bases between the two germline ends. The TCR beta CDR3 regions underwent amplification using RNA transcripts as the source. TCR CDR3 regions were first amplified by RT-PCR with HTBI primers. Each CDR3 protein gets one entry after TCRdb re-called the multiplex PCR reads with MiXCR. Altogether about 420,000 distinct CDR3 sequences are present, 15% to 17% being singletons, with the ten largest covering 13% to 15%.

Specimen: blood. The TCR was taken from a woman aged 18-29 years with Graves' hyperthyroidism. The chain carries TRBV12-3 or TRBV12-4 and TRBJ1-6; the D gene is possibly TRBD1 (5 bases). CDR3 residues: CASSRDQNSPLHF. The CDR3 DNA reads as TGTGCCAGCAGCCGGGACCAGAATTCACCCCTCCACTTT.